This T cell receptor beta chain was obtained from a study of blood T cell repertoires in COVID-19 (dated by TCRdb to the early 2020s). The study in broad terms: Collaborator samples came from the United States, Italy and Spain and covered acute and convalescent phases of COVID-19. The prospective study material was composed of cDNA or gDNA derived from T cells, B-cell-depleted T cells, or PBMCs. Subjects who had been exposed to COVID-19, were actively infected with it, or had recovered from it provided the deeply sampled blood TCRbeta repertoires that made up the dataset. The repertoires were released in a freely available public database intended as a resource for research on the immune response to SARS-CoV-2. The samples were drawn from two sources: the first 160 participants of the ongoing ImmuneRACE study, and approximately 1,300 subjects contributed by 6 global collaborators. A de-identified subject ID, COVID-19 status, age in years and sex were almost always included in the sample metadata. Where available, HLA class I and class II types were obtained from metadata supplied by the sample provider rather than from assay-based typing.

As to this clone: Its antigen is still unknown. Base qualities are not at hand, and no much larger clone is one base apart.

The germline V gene encodes CDR1 SGHNT and CDR2 YYREEE (reference sequence). V is cut back by 4 bases and J by 4 bases, with 5 bases in the junction unmatched. The CDR3 has 15 amino acids, counting the end cysteine and phenylalanine. Of the read, only the CDR3 DNA is kept; its 45 bases are in frame from base 1. Here is what the overall study found, with its caveats: The amount of clinical and demographic metadata varied by source and participant and was provided uncurated.

TCRbeta CDR3 regions were amplified from genomic DNA by means of the immunoSEQ Assay, a bias-controlled multiplex PCR. As for how the authors treated the data: Within the assay, amplification of reference gene primers was used to estimate how many nucleated cells each sample contained. Sequence reads were collapsed and filtered to measure the absolute abundance of every unique TCRbeta CDR3 rearrangement. For each sample, productive Simpson clonality was calculated as the square root of Simpson's diversity index over productive rearrangements. TCRdb retrieved this table from immuneACCESS and kept in-frame rearrangements only. Not all clones are present; in checked studies, unresolved V genes account for under half, and no reason is known for the remainder. The V and J calls and the clone size are those of that table, but D and trimming were determined from the DNA. Recorded for this sample are about 140,000 clones; 84% of them occurred a single time. Roughly a tenth of the sample goes to the ten largest clones.

The collaborating institutions used their own protocols to collect whole blood in K2EDTA tubes. For TCRbeta analysis, collaborators shipped samples as frozen whole blood, isolated PBMCs, or DNA extracted from either of those sample types. The source of this sequence is a man aged 60 to 75 with active or convalescent COVID-19. Input material: peripheral blood. The chain was built from TRBV5-4 and TRBJ1-4; 9 bases in the junction line up with TRBD1. The DNA sequence is TGTGCCAGCAGCCCTACAGGGGGCAATAATGAAAAACTGTTTTTT. Translated, this is CASSPTGGNNEKLFF. The full variable domain, completed from the reference TRBV5-4 and TRBJ1-4 proteins outside the CDR3, reads ETGVTQSPTHLIKTRGQQVTLRCSSQSGHNTVSWYQQALGQGPQFIFQYYREEENGRGNFPPRFSGLQFPNYSSELNVNALELDDSALYLCASSPTGGNNEKLFFGSGTQLSVL.